The rows below give T cell receptor beta chains drawn from one sample of a study of shared clonotypes between healthy human individuals. The method was immunoSEQ multiplex PCR; TCRdb's version includes in-frame clones alone and lacks a portion of them. The table shows about 2 million clones, with 90% to 95% occurring only once. The sample comprised naive CD4+ T cells sorted from blood. These receptors originate from a man younger than 30 in good health. Both conserved end residues are trimmed from each CDR3. Fields, in order: V gene, CDR3 length, CDR3 protein.

TRBV6-5,12,ASSRDRPYNEQF
TRBV6-6,14,ASSQTGGGVNEKLF
TRBV21-1,9,ASPNNQPQH
TRBV7-2,13,ASSLGGFGTDTQY
TRBV10-3,12,AITANYADTEAF
TRBV6-1,13,ASIQDKAPTYEQY
TRBV7-6,11,ASSSTSDYEQY
TRBV7-9,9,ASSLQDTQY
TRBV7-2,14,ASSLVQSPTSYEQY
TRBV7-7,11,ASSLSLNTEAF
TRBV5-1,12,ASSPPGFSDTQY
TRBV2,10,ASRVTSVGQY
TRBV10-1,11,ASSESPRNEQF
TRBV6-5,14,ASSYSSQGYNSPLH
TRBV6-4,12,ASSEQGGAGELF
TRBV5-1,11,ASSLGTGEGYT
TRBV2,14,ASSAQRGLAKNIQY
TRBV7-2,13,ATRSRDSSTDTQY
TRBV4-1,11,ASSLTGNEKLF
TRBV5-1,12,ASTKTAANEKLF
TRBV7-2,14,ASSPLGVAGQETQY
TRBV14,13,ASSRAGAYNSPLH
TRBV28,12,ASSFSEGAYEQY
TRBV6-1,10,ASSRDNSPLH
TRBV5-5,15,ASSLDASGRIAGELF
TRBV30,11,AWGRPDREKLF
TRBV5-1,17,ASSHGTGGRLATNEKLF
TRBV21-1,9,ASSIPYEQY
TRBV11-2,13,ASSSLGTGAYEQY
TRBV13,13,ASSIGQAPVGALH
TRBV4-1,11,ASSQSRGNTIY
TRBV28,13,ASRRQGISNQPQH
TRBV5-1,13,ASKSTGLPTGELF
TRBV4-3,14,ASSQGSGTGAEKLF
TRBV30,13,AWSTREQGAGELF
TRBV5-1,13,ASSGQADSSTKQY
TRBV12-5,13,ASGLGRVRPDTQY
TRBV27,13,ASSLTLASNNEQF
TRBV7-2,12,ASSSGTSNQPQH
TRBV11-2,13,ASSLGLAESYEQY
TRBV28,13,ASSLGSMGGQPQH
TRBV9,12,ASSVEGSGSPLH
TRBV5-1,12,ASSFRGQGTEAF
TRBV6-6,14,ASRPQATGLNTEAF
TRBV10-2,15,ASSELLAGGPYNEQF
TRBV6-4,9,ASSENQPQH
TRBV21-1,15,ASSKGMTMAPTDTQY
TRBV5-1,12,ASSPRQMTYEQY
TRBV11-3,13,ASSLGTGGQETQY
TRBV5-3,11,ARSPRDSAIYT
TRBV19,11,ASSISDTACYT
TRBV30,10,AWRQGDYGYT
TRBV7-9,13,ASIPAGILNYGYT
TRBV6-1,12,ASSAASSGNTIY